A selection of T cell receptor beta chains follows, all from one sample in a study of radiotherapy plus CTLA-4 blockade in lung cancer. Assay: immunoSEQ multiplex PCR; the TCRdb copy retains only in-frame clones and omits some. The data hold 80,000 to 100,000 clones, with 88% observed a single time. Sequenced here: peripheral blood, sampled from a patient treated with radiotherapy plus ipilimumab. The source of these receptors is a human donor with non-small cell lung cancer that progressed on radiotherapy plus ipilimumab. The conserved cysteine and the conserved F or W are not part of the CDR3 here. The order of the fields is V gene, J gene, CDR3 protein.

V gene: TRBV5-6; J gene: TRBJ2-3; CDR3 protein: ASSWGGTDTQY
V gene: TRBV11-2; J gene: TRBJ2-1; CDR3 protein: ASSARLAGGNNEQF
V gene: TRBV11-2; J gene: TRBJ2-7; CDR3 protein: ASSLEGGLSSYEQY
V gene: TRBV14; J gene: TRBJ2-1; CDR3 protein: ASSPGLAWHHEQF
V gene: TRBV19; J gene: TRBJ2-7; CDR3 protein: ASSIRSGTGLYEQY
V gene: TRBV11-3; J gene: TRBJ1-3; CDR3 protein: ASSSRTGHDTIY
V gene: TRBV5-8; J gene: TRBJ1-4; CDR3 protein: ASSLAATNEKLF
V gene: TRBV28; J gene: TRBJ1-3; CDR3 protein: ASSFHGTGGSGNTIY
V gene: TRBV9; J gene: TRBJ2-1; CDR3 protein: ASSPGLAEHNEQF
V gene: TRBV6-5; J gene: TRBJ1-1; CDR3 protein: ASSYGDRRNTEAF
V gene: TRBV5-1; J gene: TRBJ2-7; CDR3 protein: ASSIGNEQY
V gene: TRBV27; J gene: TRBJ2-3; CDR3 protein: ASSLGSRDLDTQY
V gene: TRBV5-6; J gene: TRBJ2-7; CDR3 protein: ASSLIGASYEQY
V gene: TRBV29-1; J gene: TRBJ1-1; CDR3 protein: SVRNPFMNTEAF
V gene: TRBV11-1; J gene: TRBJ2-3; CDR3 protein: ASSPGGLAGGPGDTQY
V gene: TRBV15; J gene: TRBJ2-2; CDR3 protein: ATSRDKGAGELF
V gene: TRBV11-2; J gene: TRBJ2-5; CDR3 protein: ASSWDRPGETQY
V gene: TRBV7-6; J gene: TRBJ2-7; CDR3 protein: ASSPWVGTGERNEQY
V gene: TRBV18; J gene: TRBJ1-2; CDR3 protein: ASSERGAGYGYT
V gene: TRBV29-1; J gene: TRBJ1-2; CDR3 protein: SVVNSNYGYT
V gene: TRBV14; J gene: TRBJ1-3; CDR3 protein: ASRDISGTAEGNTIY
V gene: TRBV7-2; J gene: TRBJ2-7; CDR3 protein: ASSLLAVTYEQY
V gene: TRBV6-6; J gene: TRBJ1-2; CDR3 protein: ASMSLRWGAYGYT
V gene: TRBV2; J gene: TRBJ2-4; CDR3 protein: ASSDFARQQGIFWKNIQY
V gene: TRBV11-3; J gene: TRBJ2-7; CDR3 protein: ASSLEEFGGRVGQY
V gene: TRBV7-8; J gene: TRBJ1-2; CDR3 protein: ASSYGGFGYT
V gene: TRBV5-1; J gene: TRBJ2-2; CDR3 protein: ASSPTSGFPGELF
V gene: TRBV6-1; J gene: TRBJ1-5; CDR3 protein: ASSETYWNQPQH
V gene: TRBV19; J gene: TRBJ1-5; CDR3 protein: ASSIKGSSNQPQH
V gene: TRBV6-6; J gene: TRBJ1-4; CDR3 protein: ASSLKVVATNEKLF
V gene: TRBV27; J gene: TRBJ2-2; CDR3 protein: ASSWAGTGVTRAGELF